The sequence of this TCR beta chain was determined in a study of T cells in Graves' hyperthyroidism and ophthalmopathy. This clonotype was recorded many times. Amplified TCR beta CDR3 regions came from RNA transcripts. During a first-round RT-PCR of the TCR CDR3, the HTBI primer set was used. TCRdb reanalysed the multiplex PCR reads using MiXCR and keeps one entry per CDR3 protein. The data show about 290,000 distinct CDR3 sequences, roughly 13% seen once. Graves' hyperthyroidism was deemed stable absent ophthalmopathy progression within 18 months. The diagnoses drew upon clinical symptoms, serum thyroxine and TRAb, thyroid ultrasound and orbital computed tomography. This receptor was identified in a woman in her forties with Graves' hyperthyroidism. The sequenced material came from blood.

DNA for the CDR3: TGTGCCAGCAGCCCGACGGTTAACTCCTACGAGCAGTACTTC. Amino acid sequence: CASSPTVNSYEQYF. The rearrangement joins TRBV3-1 to TRBJ2-7; D call uncertain. V was cut by 4 bases and J by 0 bases, with 10 bases left in between. The CDR3 sequence is 14 residues long. The germline gives CDR1 LGHDT, CDR2 YNNKEL (reference sequence).